Following are 15 T cell receptor beta chains from one sample sequenced in a study of graft-versus-host responses after intestinal transplantation. This table comes from immunoSEQ multiplex PCR, and its TCRdb copy is limited to in-frame clones, with some not included. The data show 4,000 to 5,000 clones, with over 60% seen just once and roughly 8% held by the top ten. To release intraepithelial and lamina propria lymphocytes, the graft tissue was processed. The sample was ileum tissue, taken roughly 19 weeks after intestinal transplantation. The receptors here all came from a human patient who received an intestinal transplant, so some T cells may come from the graft donor.

The chain couples TRBV15 to TRBJ2-4; TRBD2 agrees at 14 bases. This CDR3 has 19 amino acids. V dropped 1 base and J dropped 0; count of bases not matched to a gene: 5. Germline values: CDR1 LNHNV, CDR2 YYDKDF (reference sequence). CDR3 protein: CATSRVGLAGAIAKNIQYF. The CDR3 DNA sequence: TGTGCCACCAGCAGAGTGGGACTAGCGGGAGCAATAGCCAAAAACATTCAGTACTTC.

The CDR3 spells CAILRTGSPYEQYF. Here the CDR3 DNA reads TGTGCCATTCTAAGGACAGGCTCCCCCTACGAGCAGTACTTC. The chain is built from TRBV2 and TRBJ2-7, with 7 bases fitting TRBD1. The CDR3 is 14 residues long. Germline assignment: CDR1 SNHLY and CDR2 FYNNEI. The trim removed 10 bases at V and 2 bases at J, leaving 11 bases unmatched.

The chain uses TRBV30 and TRBJ1-1; D possibly corresponds to TRBD1 (5 bases). In germline, CDR1 is GTSNPN, CDR2 SVGIG (reference sequence). The CDR3 covers 15 residues. V was pared by 0 bases and J by 2 bases, with 13 bases between. The CDR3 sequence is CAWSVRRGRNTEAFF. The CDR3 DNA sequence: TGTGCCTGGAGTGTAAGGCGGGGACGAAACACTGAAGCTTTCTTT. Combining the CDR3 with reference TRBV30 and TRBJ1-1 gives the whole variable domain SQTIHQWPATLVQPVGSPLSLECTVEGTSNPNLYWYRQAAGRGLQLLFYSVGIGQISSEVPQNLSASRPQDRQFILSSKKLLLSDSGFYLCAWSVRRGRNTEAFFGQGTRLTVV.

J is TRBJ2-7 and V is TRBV5-5, with D uncertain. V gave up 3 bases and J gave up 6 bases, with 22 bases separating them. Germline V gives CDR1 SGHKS, CDR2 YYEKEE (reference sequence). The CDR3 spans 16 residues. CDR3 protein: CASSWAAGPRRGEQYF. DNA for the CDR3: TGTGCCAGCAGCTGGGCGGCAGGACCCCGTCGTGGCGAGCAGTACTTC.

As to this clone: This CDR3 is missing its conserved last phenylalanine or tryptophan, likely due to a read error. V gene TRBV30 combines with J gene TRBJ2-3, with D possibly TRBD2 on 6 matching bases. From germline, CDR1 is GTSNPN and CDR2 SVGIG (reference sequence). This CDR3 spans 14 amino acids. V was trimmed by 3 bases and J by 2 bases, leaving 12 bases between them. CDR3 protein: CAWRKRGITDTQYL. CDR3 bases: TGTGCCTGGAGAAAACGGGGGATCACAGATACGCAGTATCTT.

The chain uses TRBV18 and TRBJ1-5, with D unclear. The CDR3 has 15 residues. Germline V lookup: CDR1 KGHSH, CDR2 LQKENI. Trimming stripped 3 bases from V and 4 bases from J, with 13 bases between. Here the CDR3 reads CASSPSRATNQPQHF. The CDR3 DNA reads as TGTGCCAGCTCACCGTCGAGGGCAACTAATCAGCCCCAGCATTTT. Full variable domain (missing parts from reference TRBV18 and TRBJ1-5): NAGVMQNPRHLVRRRGQEARLRCSPMKGHSHVYWYRQLPEEGLKFMVYLQKENIIDESGMPKERFSAEFPKEGPSILRIQQVVRGDSAAYFCASSPSRATNQPQHFGDGTRLSIL.

The chain links TRBV6-6 to TRBJ2-5, with TRBD1 matching over 7 bases. J was trimmed by 5 bases and V by 6 bases; bases with no gene match: 9. The V gene's germline CDR1 is MNHNY and CDR2 SVGAGI (reference sequence). The CDR3 loop spans 14 amino acids. CDR3 sequence reads: CASRPTGARETQYF. The CDR3 bases are TGTGCCAGCAGGCCTACAGGGGCAAGGGAGACCCAGTACTTC.

The chain combines TRBV5-1 with TRBJ2-3; no clear D. V shed 0 bases and J shed 1 base, with 9 bases lying between them. CDR1 and CDR2 (germline): SGHRS, YFSETQ. The CDR3 sequence is 15 residues long. This CDR3 is CASSLEASGTDTQYF. CDR3 DNA: TGCGCCAGCAGCTTGGAGGCGTCTGGCACAGATACGCAGTATTTT.

J is TRBJ2-5 and V is TRBV18; 11 bases line up with TRBD1. Germline trimming cut 3 bases from V and 4 bases from J; bases unmatched to any gene: 7. The CDR3 extends over 16 amino acids. From germline, CDR1 is KGHSH and CDR2 LQKENI. The CDR3 protein is CASSPIGTGGLETQYF. The CDR3 DNA follows: TGTGCCAGCTCACCCATTGGGACAGGGGGATTAGAGACCCAGTACTTC.

This clone appeared a single time. The chain is built from TRBV6-5 and TRBJ1-2, with 12 bases fitting TRBD1. The V gene's germline CDR1 is MNHEY and CDR2 SVGAGI. The J segment lost 8 bases and the V segment lost 2 bases, leaving 3 bases of the junction unmatched. This CDR3 is built from 14 residues. CDR3 in DNA: TGTGCCAGCAGTTACACGGGACAGGGGGCCGGCTACACCTTC. This gives the protein CASSYTGQGAGYTF.

The chain links TRBV11-2 to TRBJ2-7; D is undetermined. V lost 5 bases to trimming and J lost 0 bases, with 5 bases between them. The CDR3 is 12 residues long. The germline V gene has CDR1 SGHAT and CDR2 FQNNGV. The CDR3 nucleotides read TGTGCCAGCAGCCTAAACTCCTACGAGCAGTACTTC. It encodes CASSLNSYEQYF.

V is TRBV7-9 and J is TRBJ2-1; D possibly matches TRBD1 or TRBD2 (5 bases each). V gave up 2 bases and J gave up 8 bases, with 19 bases separating them. CDR3 length: 16 residues. The germline V gene encodes CDR1 SEHNR and CDR2 FQNEAQ (reference sequence). The CDR3 region has the DNA TGTGCCAGCAGCTTAAAACGGGATAGGGGAATCGATGAGCAGTTCTTC. Amino acid sequence: CASSLKRDRGIDEQFF.

V gene TRBV28 combines with J gene TRBJ1-5; TRBD1 aligns across 9 bases. The CDR3 is 18 amino acids. Germline loops: CDR1 MDHEN, CDR2 SYDVKM. With V trimmed by 8 bases and J by 4 bases, 18 bases remained unmatched. Here the CDR3 DNA reads TGTGCCAGCCTAAGTTTAAGTCGGACAGGGGACTTGAATCAGCCCCAGCATTTT. Translation: CASLSLSRTGDLNQPQHF.

The V gene is TRBV10-3, the J gene TRBJ2-3; perhaps TRBD2 as D (6 bases). V was clipped by 4 bases and J by 1 base, with 6 bases between them. Germline lookup yields CDR1 ENHRY and CDR2 SYGVKD. CDR3 size: 13 residues. CDR3 protein: CAISASGTDTQYF. In nucleotides, the CDR3 is TGTGCCATCAGTGCTAGCGGCACAGATACGCAGTATTTT.

The chain recombines TRBV27 with TRBJ2-7; no clear D gene. CDR1 is MNHEY, CDR2 SMNVEV, per germline (reference sequence). Trimming removed 5 bases at V and 2 bases at J, with 13 bases between. The CDR3 consists of 14 residues. The CDR3 coding sequence is TGTGCCAGCAGTCTAACCCCCGCTCCCTACGAGCAGTACTTC. Its translation is CASSLTPAPYEQYF.